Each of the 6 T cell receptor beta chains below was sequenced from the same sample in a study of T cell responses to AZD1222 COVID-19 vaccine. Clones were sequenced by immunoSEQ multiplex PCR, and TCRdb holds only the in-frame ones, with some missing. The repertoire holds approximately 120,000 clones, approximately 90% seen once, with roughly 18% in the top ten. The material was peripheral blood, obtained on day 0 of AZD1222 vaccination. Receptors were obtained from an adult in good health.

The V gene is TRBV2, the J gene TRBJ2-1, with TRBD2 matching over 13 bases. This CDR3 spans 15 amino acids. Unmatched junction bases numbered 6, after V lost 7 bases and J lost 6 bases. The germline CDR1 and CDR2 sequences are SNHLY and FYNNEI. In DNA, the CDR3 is TGTGCCAGCACCCCGGGGACTAGCGGGACCAATGAGCAGTTCTTC. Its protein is CASTPGTSGTNEQFF.

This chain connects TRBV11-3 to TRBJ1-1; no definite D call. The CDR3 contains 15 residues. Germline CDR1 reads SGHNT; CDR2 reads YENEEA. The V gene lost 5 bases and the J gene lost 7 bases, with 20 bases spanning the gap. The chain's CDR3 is CASSPTGRRGYEAFF. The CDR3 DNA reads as TGTGCCAGCAGCCCCACCGGGCGGAGAGGGTATGAAGCTTTCTTT.

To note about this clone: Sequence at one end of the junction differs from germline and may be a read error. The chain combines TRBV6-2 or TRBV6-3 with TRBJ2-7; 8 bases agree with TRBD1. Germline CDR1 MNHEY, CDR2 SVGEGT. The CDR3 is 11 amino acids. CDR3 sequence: CASSYGQGSSF. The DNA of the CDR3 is TGTGCCAGCAGTTACGGACAGGGAAGCTCTTTC.

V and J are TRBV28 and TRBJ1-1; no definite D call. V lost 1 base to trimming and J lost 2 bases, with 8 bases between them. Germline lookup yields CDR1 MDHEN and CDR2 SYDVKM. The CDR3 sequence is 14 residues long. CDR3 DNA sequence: TGTGCCAGCAGTTTATTCGACGGTAACACTGAAGCTTTCTTT. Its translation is CASSLFDGNTEAFF.

The CDR3 sequence is CASSRETGWVSPLHF. The DNA for the CDR3 is TGTGCCAGCAGCCGAGAGACAGGTTGGGTTTCACCCCTCCACTTT. The J gene is TRBJ1-6, the V gene TRBV7-9; D is perhaps TRBD1 (6 bases). Germline CDR1 is SEHNR and CDR2 is FQNEAQ (reference sequence). Trimming removed 5 bases at V and 9 bases at J, with 17 bases between. The CDR3 extends over 15 amino acids.

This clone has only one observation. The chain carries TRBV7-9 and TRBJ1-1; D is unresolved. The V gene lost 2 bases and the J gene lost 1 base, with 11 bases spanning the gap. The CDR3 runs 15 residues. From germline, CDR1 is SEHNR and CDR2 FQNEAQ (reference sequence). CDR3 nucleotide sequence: TGTGCCAGCAGCTTAAGTTGGGCGAAGAACACTGAAGCTTTCTTT. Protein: CASSLSWAKNTEAFF.